This is a list of T cell receptor beta chains from one sample in a study of blood T cell repertoires in COVID-19. The protocol was immunoSEQ multiplex PCR, while the TCRdb copy is restricted to in-frame clones and leaves out a portion. The table lists about 310,000 clones, about 91% of them singletons. The sequencing sample was made of PBMCs or T cells enriched from blood (not recorded which). The receptors originated from a woman aged 40 to 55 who had recovered from COVID-19. The CDR3 runs from the conserved cysteine through the conserved F or W.

v_gene	j_gene	len	CDR3aa
TRBV5-1	TRBJ1-4	14	CASTLDGTDEKLFF
TRBV6-5	TRBJ2-1	16	CASSYSIAISYNEQFF
TRBV11-2	TRBJ2-7	17	CASSPGQGGLKRYEQYF
TRBV19	TRBJ1-1	12	CASSRQITEAFF
TRBV20-1	TRBJ1-5	15	CSASGGGGFNQPQHF
TRBV7-2	TRBJ1-3	12	CASSLPLGQSYF
TRBV3-1/TRBV3-2	TRBJ2-2	16	CASSQDRGTNTGELFF
TRBV7-9	TRBJ2-7	14	CASSTQEAIYEQYF
TRBV2	TRBJ2-1	12	CASSVGLAEQFF
TRBV15	TRBJ2-7	13	CATSRHRGGEQYF
TRBV7-2	TRBJ2-5	16	CASSLVGGVEEETQYF
TRBV9	TRBJ1-5	14	CASSVGDGNQPQHF
TRBV28	TRBJ2-7	12	CATGLKGYEQYF
TRBV9	TRBJ1-2	15	CASSVDAGMNYGYTF
TRBV7-9	TRBJ1-3	16	CASSLSDSFSGNTIYF
TRBV7-2	TRBJ2-3	15	CASSPDRGKTDTQYF
TRBV7-9	TRBJ1-1	12	CASRSMNTEAFF
TRBV6-5	TRBJ1-1	14	CASRPMQGRTEAFF
TRBV6-5	TRBJ2-1	15	CASSRDRGSYNEQFF
TRBV29-1	TRBJ2-7	12	CRQSGGPYEQYF
TRBV28	TRBJ2-7	16	CASSSWNPGQYYEQYF